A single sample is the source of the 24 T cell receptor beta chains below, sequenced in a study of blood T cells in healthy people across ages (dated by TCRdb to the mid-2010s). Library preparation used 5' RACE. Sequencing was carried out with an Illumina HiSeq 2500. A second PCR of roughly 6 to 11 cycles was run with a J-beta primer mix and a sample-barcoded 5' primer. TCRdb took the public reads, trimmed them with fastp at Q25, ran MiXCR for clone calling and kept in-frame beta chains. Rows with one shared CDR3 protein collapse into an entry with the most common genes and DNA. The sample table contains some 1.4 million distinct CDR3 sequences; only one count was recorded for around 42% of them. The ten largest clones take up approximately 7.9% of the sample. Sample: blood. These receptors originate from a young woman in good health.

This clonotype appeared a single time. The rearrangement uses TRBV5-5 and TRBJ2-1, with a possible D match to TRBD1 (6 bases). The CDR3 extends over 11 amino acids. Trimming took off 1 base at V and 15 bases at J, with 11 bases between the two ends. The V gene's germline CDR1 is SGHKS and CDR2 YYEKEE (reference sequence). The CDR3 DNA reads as TGTGCCAGCAGCTTGCAGGGGCGGACGTTCTTC. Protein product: CASSLQGRTFF.

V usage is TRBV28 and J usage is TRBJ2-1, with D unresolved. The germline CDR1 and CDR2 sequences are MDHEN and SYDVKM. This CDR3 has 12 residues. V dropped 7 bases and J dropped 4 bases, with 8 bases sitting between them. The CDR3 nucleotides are TGTGCCAGCACCGCTAAGTACAATGAGCAGTTCTTC. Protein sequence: CASTAKYNEQFF.

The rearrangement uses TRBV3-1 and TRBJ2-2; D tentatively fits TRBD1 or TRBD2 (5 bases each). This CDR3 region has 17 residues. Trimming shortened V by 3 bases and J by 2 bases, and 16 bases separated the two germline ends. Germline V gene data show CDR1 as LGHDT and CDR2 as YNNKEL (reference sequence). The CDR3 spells CASSHAGARANTGELFF. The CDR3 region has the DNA TGTGCCAGCAGCCACGCCGGGGCCAGAGCCAACACCGGGGAGCTGTTTTTT.

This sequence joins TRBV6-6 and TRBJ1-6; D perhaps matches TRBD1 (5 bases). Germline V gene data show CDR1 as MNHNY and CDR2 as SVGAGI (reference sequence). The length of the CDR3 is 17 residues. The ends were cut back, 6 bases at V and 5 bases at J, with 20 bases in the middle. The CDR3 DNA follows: TGTGCCAGCAGATCCGGCACCGGGACGGATAATAATTCACCCCTCCACTTT. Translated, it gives CASRSGTGTDNNSPLHF.

The CDR3 nucleotides are TGTGCCAGCAGTTTATCGGCCCTGAACGAGCAGTACTTC. Protein: CASSLSALNEQYF. The chain has TRBV27 and TRBJ2-7; D is uncertain. The CDR3 is 13 residues long. V was shortened by 0 bases and J by 5 bases, with 8 bases between the two germline ends. CDR1 and CDR2 (germline): MNHEY, SMNVEV (reference sequence).

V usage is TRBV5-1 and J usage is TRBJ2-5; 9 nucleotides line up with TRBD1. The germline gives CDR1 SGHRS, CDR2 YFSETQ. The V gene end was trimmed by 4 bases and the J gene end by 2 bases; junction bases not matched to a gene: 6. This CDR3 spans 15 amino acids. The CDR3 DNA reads TGCGCCAGCAGCGGGGGGACAGGGATACAAGAGACCCAGTACTTC. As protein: CASSGGTGIQETQYF.

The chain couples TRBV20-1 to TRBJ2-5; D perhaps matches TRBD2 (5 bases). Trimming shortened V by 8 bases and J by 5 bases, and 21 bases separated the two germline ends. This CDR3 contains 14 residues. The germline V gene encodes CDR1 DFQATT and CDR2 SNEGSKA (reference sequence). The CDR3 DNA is TGCAGTCCTAAACGGGGATCAGGCGGTGAGACCCAGTACTTC. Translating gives CSPKRGSGGETQYF.

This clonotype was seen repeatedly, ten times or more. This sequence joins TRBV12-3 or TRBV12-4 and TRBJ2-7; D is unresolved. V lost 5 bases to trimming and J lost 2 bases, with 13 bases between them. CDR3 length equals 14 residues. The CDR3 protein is CASSPTFGTYEQYF. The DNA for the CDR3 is TGTGCCAGCAGTCCGACCTTTGGAACCTACGAGCAGTACTTC.

CDR3: CASSFRRGDSYGYTF. DNA for the CDR3: TGTGCCAGCAGCTTCCGGCGGGGGGACAGCTATGGCTACACCTTC. V is TRBV5-4 and J is TRBJ1-2, with 7 positions matching TRBD1. CDR1 and CDR2 (germline): SGHNT, YYREEE (reference sequence). J lost 4 bases, V lost 2 bases, and 8 bases had no gene match. This CDR3 comprises 15 residues.

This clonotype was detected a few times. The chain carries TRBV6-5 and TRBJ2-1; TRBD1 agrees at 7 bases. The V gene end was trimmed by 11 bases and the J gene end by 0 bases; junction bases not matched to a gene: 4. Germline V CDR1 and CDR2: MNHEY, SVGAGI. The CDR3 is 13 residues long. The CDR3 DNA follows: TGTGCCGTTCACAGGGGCTCCTACAATGAGCAGTTCTTC. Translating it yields CAVHRGSYNEQFF.

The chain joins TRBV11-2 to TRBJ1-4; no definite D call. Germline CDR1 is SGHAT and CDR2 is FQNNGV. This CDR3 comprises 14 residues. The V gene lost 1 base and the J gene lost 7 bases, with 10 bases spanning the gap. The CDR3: CASSLGQGLEKLFF. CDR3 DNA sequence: TGTGCCAGCAGCTTAGGACAAGGTCTTGAAAAACTGTTTTTT.

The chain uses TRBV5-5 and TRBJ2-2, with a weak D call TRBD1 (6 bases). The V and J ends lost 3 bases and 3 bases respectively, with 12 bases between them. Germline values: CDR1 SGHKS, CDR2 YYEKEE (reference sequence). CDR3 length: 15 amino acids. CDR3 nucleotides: TGTGCCAGCAGCTCAGGGGTCGTGGACACCGGGGAGCTGTTTTTT. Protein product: CASSSGVVDTGELFF.

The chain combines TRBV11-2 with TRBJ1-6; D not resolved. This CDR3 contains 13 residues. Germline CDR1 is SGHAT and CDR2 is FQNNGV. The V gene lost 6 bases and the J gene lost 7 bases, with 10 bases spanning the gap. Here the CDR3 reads CASRRVSNSPLHF. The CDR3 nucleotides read TGTGCCAGCAGACGAGTGTCCAATTCACCCCTCCACTTT.

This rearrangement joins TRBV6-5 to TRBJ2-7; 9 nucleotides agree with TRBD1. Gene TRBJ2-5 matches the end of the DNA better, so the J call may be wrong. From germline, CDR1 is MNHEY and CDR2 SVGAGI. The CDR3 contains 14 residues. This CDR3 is CASSFDRGFETQYF. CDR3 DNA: TGTGCCAGCAGCTTCGACAGGGGGTTCGAGACCCAGTACTTC.

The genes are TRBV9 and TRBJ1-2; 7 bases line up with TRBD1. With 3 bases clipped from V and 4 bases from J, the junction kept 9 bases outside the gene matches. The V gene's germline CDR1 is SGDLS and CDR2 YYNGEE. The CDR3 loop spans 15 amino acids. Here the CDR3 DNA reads TGTGCCAGCAGCGGACCCTTCGGACAGGTCTATGGCTACACCTTC. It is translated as CASSGPFGQVYGYTF.

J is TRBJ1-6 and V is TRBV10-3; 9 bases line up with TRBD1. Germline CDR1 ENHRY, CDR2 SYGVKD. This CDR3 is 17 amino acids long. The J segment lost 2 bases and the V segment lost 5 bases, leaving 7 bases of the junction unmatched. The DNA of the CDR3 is TGTGCCATCAGTCCCGGGACAGGGTCTCCCTATAATTCACCCCTCCACTTT. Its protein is CAISPGTGSPYNSPLHF.

The CDR3 sequence: CANAQGPDDTEAFF. The CDR3 DNA is TGTGCCAACGCACAGGGGCCTGATGACACTGAAGCTTTCTTT. The chain joins TRBV10-3 to TRBJ1-1; TRBD1 aligns across 7 bases. From germline, CDR1 is ENHRY and CDR2 SYGVKD. The CDR3 extends over 14 amino acids. The V and J ends lost 10 bases and 3 bases, in that order; junction bases with no gene match: 11.

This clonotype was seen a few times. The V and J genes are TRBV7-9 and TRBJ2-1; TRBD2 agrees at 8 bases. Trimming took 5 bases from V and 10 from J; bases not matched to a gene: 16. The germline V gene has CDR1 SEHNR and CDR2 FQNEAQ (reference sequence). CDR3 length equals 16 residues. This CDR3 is CASSEAVSGSRDEQFF. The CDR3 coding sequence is TGTGCCAGCAGCGAGGCGGTCAGCGGGAGCAGGGACGAGCAGTTCTTC.

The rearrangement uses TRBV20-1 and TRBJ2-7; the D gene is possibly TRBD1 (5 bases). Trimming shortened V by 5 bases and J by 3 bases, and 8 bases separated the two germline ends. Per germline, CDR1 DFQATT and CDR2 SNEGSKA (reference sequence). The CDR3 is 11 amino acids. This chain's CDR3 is CSAADNYEQYF. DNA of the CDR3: TGCAGTGCTGCGGACAACTACGAGCAGTACTTC.

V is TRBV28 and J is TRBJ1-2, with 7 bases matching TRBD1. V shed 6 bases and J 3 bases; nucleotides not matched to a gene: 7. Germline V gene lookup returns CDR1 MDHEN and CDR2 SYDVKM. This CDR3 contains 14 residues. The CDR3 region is CASSRHQGDYGYTF. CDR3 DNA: TGTGCCAGCAGCCGTCATCAGGGGGACTATGGCTACACCTTC.

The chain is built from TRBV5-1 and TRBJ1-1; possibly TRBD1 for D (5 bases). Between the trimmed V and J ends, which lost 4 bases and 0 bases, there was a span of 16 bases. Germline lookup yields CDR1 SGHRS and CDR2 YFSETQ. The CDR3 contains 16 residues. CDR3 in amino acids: CASSRVGGVMNTEAFF. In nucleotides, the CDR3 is TGCGCCAGCAGCCGGGTTGGGGGGGTAATGAACACTGAAGCTTTCTTT.

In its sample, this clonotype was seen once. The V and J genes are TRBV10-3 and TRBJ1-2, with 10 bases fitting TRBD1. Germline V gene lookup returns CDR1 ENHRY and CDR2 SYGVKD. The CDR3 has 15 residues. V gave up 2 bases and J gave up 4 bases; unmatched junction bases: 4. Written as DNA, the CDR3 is TGTGCCATCAGTGAGGCGGGACAGGGGACCTATGGCTACACCTTC. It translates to CAISEAGQGTYGYTF.

This chain's CDR3 is CASSQRTDHEAFF. The CDR3 DNA reads TGCGCCAGCAGCCAGCGGACGGACCATGAAGCTTTCTTT. V usage is TRBV5-1 and J usage is TRBJ1-1; no clear D gene. V was cut by 4 bases and J by 7 bases, with 14 bases left in between. The CDR3 totals 13 residues. CDR1 and CDR2 from the germline V gene are SGHRS and YFSETQ.

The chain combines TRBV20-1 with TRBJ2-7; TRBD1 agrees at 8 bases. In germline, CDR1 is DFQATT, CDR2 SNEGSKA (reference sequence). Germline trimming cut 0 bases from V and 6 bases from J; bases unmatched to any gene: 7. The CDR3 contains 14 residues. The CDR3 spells CSARDPGQDGEQYF. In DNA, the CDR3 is TGCAGTGCTAGAGATCCGGGACAGGACGGCGAGCAGTACTTC.